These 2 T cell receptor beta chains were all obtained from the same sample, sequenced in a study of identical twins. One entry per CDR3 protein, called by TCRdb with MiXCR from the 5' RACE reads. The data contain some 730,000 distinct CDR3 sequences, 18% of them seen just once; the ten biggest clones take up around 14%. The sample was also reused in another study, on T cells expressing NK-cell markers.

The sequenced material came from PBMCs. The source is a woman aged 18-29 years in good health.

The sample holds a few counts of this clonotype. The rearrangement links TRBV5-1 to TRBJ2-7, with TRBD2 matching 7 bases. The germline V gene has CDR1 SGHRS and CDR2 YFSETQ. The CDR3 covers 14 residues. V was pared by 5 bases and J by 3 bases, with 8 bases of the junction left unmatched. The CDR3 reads CASRFSSGLYEQYF. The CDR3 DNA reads TGCGCCAGCAGGTTCTCTAGCGGCCTCTACGAGCAGTACTTC.

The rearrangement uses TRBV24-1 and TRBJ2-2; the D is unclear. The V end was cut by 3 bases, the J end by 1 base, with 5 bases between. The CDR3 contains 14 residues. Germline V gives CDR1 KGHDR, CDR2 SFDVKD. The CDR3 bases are TGTGCCACCAGTGATGCAGGGAACACCGGGGAGCTGTTTTTT. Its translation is CATSDAGNTGELFF.